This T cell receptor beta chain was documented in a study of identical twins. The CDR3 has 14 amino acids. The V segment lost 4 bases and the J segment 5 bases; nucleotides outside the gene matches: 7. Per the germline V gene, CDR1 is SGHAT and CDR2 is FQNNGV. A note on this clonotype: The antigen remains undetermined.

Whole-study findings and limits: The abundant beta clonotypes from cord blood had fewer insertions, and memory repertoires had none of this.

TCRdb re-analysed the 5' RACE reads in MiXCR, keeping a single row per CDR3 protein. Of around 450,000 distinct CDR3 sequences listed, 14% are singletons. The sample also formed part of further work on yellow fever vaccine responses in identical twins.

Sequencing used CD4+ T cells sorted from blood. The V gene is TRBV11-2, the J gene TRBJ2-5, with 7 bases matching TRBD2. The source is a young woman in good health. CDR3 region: CASSSFPGRETQYF. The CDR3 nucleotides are TGTGCCAGCAGCTCGTTCCCCGGGAGGGAGACCCAGTACTTC.